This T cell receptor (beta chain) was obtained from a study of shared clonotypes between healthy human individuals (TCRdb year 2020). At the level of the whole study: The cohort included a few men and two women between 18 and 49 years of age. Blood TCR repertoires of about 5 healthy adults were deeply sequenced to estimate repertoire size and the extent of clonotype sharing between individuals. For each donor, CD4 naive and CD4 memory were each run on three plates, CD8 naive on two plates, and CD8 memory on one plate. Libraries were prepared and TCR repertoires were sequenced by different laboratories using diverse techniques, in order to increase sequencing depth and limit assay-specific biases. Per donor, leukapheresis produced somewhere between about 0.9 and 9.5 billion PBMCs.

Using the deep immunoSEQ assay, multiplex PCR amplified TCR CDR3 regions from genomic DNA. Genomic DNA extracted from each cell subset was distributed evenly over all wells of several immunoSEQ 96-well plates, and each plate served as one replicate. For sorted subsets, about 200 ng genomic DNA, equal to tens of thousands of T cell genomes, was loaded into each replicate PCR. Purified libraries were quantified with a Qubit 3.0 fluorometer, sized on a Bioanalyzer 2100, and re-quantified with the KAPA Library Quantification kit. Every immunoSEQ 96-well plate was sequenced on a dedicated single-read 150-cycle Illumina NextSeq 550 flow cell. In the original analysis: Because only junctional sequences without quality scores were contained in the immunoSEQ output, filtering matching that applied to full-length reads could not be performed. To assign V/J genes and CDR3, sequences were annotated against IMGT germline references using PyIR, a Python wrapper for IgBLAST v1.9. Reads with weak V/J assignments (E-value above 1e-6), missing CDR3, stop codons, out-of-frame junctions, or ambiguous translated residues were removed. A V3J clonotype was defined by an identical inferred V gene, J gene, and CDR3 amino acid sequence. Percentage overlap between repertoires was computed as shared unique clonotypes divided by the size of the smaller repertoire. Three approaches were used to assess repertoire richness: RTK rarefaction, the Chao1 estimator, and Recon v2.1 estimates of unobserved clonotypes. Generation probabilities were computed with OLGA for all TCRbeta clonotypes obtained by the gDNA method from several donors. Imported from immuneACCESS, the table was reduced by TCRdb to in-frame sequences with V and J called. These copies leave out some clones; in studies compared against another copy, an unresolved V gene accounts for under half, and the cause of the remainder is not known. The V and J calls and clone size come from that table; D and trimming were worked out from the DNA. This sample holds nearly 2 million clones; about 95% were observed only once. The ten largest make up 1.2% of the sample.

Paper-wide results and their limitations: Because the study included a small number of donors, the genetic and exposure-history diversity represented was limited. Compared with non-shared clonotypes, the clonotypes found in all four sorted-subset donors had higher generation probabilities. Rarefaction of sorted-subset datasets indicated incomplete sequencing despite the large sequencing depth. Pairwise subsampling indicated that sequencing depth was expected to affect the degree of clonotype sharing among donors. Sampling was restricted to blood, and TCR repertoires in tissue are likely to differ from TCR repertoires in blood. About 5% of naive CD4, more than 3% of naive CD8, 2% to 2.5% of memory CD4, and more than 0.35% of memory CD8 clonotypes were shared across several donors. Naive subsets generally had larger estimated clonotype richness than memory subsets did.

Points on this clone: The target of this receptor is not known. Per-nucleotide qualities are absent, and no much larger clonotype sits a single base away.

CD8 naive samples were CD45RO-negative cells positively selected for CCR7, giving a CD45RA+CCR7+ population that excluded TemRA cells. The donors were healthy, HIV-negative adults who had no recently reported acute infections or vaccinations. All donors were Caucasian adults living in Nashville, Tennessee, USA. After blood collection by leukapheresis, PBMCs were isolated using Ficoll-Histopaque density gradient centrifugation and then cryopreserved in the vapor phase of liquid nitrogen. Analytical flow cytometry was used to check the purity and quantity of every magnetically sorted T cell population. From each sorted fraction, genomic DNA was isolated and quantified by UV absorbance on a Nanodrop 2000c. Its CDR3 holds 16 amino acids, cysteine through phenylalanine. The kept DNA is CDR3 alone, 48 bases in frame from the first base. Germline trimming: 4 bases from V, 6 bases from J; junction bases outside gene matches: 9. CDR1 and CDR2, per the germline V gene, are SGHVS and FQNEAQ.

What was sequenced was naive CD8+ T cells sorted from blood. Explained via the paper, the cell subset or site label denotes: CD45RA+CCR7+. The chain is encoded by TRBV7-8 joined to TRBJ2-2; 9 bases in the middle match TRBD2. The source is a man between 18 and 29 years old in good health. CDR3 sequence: CASSSLPTSGSGELFF. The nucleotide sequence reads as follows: TGTGCCAGCAGCTCCCTGCCGACTAGCGGTTCCGGGGAGCTGTTTTTT. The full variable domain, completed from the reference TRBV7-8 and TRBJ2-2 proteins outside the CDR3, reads GAGVSQSPRYKVAKRGQDVALRCDPISGHVSLFWYQQALGQGPEFLTYFQNEAQLDKSGLPSDRFFAERPEGSVSTLKIQRTQQEDSAVYLCASSSLPTSGSGELFFGEGSRLTVL.